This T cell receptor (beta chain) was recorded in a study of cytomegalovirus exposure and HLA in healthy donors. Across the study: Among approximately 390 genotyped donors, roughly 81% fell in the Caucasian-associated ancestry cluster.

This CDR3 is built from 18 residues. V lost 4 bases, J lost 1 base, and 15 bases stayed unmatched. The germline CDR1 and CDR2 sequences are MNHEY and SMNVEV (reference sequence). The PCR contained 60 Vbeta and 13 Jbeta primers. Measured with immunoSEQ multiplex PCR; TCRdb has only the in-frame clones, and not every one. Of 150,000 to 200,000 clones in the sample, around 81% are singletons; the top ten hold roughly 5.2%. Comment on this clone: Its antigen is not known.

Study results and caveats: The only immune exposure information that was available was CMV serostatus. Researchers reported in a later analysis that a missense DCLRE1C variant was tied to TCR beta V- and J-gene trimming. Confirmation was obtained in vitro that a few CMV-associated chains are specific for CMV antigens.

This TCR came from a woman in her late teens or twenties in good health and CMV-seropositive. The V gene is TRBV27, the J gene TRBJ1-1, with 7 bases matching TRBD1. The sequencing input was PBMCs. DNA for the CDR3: TGTGCCAGCAGTTCCCCCAGTATGAGGGGGCGGGCGAACACTGAAGCTTTCTTT. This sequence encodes CASSSPSMRGRANTEAFF.